This TCR beta chain was recovered during a study of early T cells in non-severe SARS-CoV-2 infection. The overall study: The sequenced material was bulk RNA from unsorted whole blood, and its chains were unpaired.

The germline CDR1 and CDR2 sequences are SGHRS and YFSETQ. J was trimmed by 6 bases and V by 4 bases; bases with no gene match: 4. The CDR3 runs 15 residues. Comments on this clonotype: The antigen is not known.

As part of library construction, unique molecular identifiers were attached to individual cDNA molecules. TCRdb passed the 5' RACE reads through MiXCR, listing each CDR3 protein once. The sample yields fewer than 100,000 distinct CDR3 sequences, roughly 12% seen once. Study-wide results and caveats: Anti-spike CD8 responses were favored by VDJdb matching, which missed private and CD4 specificities.

The receptor's source is an adult who was a healthcare worker with PCR-confirmed SARS-CoV-2 infection or an uninfected control (not recorded which). Sequences were obtained from whole blood. The V and J genes are TRBV5-1 and TRBJ2-2, with 12 bases lining up with TRBD2. In DNA form, the CDR3 reads TGCGCCAGCAGCCGCGGACTAGCGGGATCCGGGGAGCTGTTTTTT. Protein product: CASSRGLAGSGELFF.